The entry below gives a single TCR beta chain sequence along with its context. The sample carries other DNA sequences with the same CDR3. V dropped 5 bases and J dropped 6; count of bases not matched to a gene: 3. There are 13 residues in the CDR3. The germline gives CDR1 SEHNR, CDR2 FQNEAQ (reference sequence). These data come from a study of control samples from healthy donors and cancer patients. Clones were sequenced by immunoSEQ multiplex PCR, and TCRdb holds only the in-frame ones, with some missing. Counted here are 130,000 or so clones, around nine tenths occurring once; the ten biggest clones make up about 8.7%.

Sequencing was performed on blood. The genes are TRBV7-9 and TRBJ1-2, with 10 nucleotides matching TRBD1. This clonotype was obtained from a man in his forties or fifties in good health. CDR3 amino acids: CASSLGTGDGYTF. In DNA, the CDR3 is TGTGCCAGCAGCCTAGGGACAGGGGATGGCTACACCTTC.